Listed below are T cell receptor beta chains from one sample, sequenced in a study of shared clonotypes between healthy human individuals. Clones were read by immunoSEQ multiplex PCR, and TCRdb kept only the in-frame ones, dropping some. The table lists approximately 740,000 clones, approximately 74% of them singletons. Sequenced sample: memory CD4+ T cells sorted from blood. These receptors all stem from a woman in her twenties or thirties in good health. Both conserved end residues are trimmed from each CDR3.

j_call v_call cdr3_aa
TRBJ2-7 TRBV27 ASSLSGGRFTYEQY
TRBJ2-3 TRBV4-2 ASSQAPVTDTQY
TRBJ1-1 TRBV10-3 AISEGQWNTEAF
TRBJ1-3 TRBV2 ASTGVRGNTIY
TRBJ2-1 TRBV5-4 ASSLGDRASYNEQF
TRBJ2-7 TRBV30 AWSGGGSIIVYEQY
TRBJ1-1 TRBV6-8 ASRGQVNTEAF
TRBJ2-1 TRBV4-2 ASSHSQTPNEQF
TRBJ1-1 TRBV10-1 ASSAGGGWNTEAF
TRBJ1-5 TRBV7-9 ASSFPGLQPQH
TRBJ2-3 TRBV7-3 ASSLGQLSTDTQY
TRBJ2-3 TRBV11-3 ASSSGTSGSTDTQY
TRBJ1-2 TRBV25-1 ASSEPDRGGYT
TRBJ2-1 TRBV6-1 ASSSLGALLNEQF
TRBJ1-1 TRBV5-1 ASSLAWGKGTEAF
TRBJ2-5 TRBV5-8 ASSLRTGRETQY
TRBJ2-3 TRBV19 ASRNTGGARDTQY
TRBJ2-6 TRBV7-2 ASSSSGGGSGANVLT
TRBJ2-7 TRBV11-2 ASSLDGVMSYEQY
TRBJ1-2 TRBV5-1 ASSLGTNYGYT
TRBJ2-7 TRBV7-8 ASSLGGQSYEQY
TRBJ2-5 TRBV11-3 ASSHPTAEAQY
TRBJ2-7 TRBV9 ASSSSGLRGDYEQY
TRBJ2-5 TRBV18 ASSSGHPTETQY
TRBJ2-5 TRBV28 ASSENSGRIQETQY
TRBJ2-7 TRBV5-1 ASSLSGRYEQY
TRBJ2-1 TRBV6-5 ASSYYLGDYNEQF
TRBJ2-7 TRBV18 ASSPSPGAEQY
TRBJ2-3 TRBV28 ASSPLAGGSVTQY
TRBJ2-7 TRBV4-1 ASSQGTDFGSYEQY
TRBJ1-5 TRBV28 ATMTGTDSNQPQH
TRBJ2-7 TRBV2 ASNALGIEQY
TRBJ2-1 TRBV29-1 SVDRQGYNEQF
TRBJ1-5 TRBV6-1 ASSLHPRGNQPQH
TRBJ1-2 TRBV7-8 ASSSLRDNRNYGYT
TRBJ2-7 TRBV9 ASSPGLVYEQY
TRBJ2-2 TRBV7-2 ASSFPGRSTGELF
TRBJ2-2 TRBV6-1 ASSARTSGSTGELF
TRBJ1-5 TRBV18 ASSPSPRGGNQPQH
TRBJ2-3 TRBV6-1 ASLGPPGDTQY
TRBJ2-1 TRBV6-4 ASSPLRGGSYNEQF
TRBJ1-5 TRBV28 ASSWGQHHNQPQH
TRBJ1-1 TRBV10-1 ASSENGPTETF
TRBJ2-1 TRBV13 ASSLTLHSYNEQF
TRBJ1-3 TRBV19 ASSARDGGNTIY
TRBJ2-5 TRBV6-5 ASSFGADSQTQY
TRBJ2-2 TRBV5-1 ASSLGRDRGELF
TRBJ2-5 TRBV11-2 ASSFSDGQETQY
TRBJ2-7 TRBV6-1 ASRWLPGPYEQY